This TCR beta chain was documented in a study of identical twins. This clonotype was seen a few times. MiXCR, run by TCRdb on the 5' RACE reads, gives a single entry per CDR3 protein. Among around 960,000 distinct CDR3 sequences listed, roughly 12% were seen once. These same records also appear under a second study, on yellow fever vaccine responses in identical twins.

This clonotype was obtained from a woman younger than 35 in good health. Sequenced input: PBMCs.

CDR3 residues: CSAWTSGTRETQYF. CDR3 nucleotide sequence: TGCAGTGCCTGGACTAGCGGGACTCGAGAGACCCAGTACTTC. This rearrangement joins TRBV20-1 to TRBJ2-5, with TRBD2 matching over 12 bases. The CDR3 extends over 14 amino acids. From germline, CDR1 is DFQATT and CDR2 SNEGSKA (reference sequence). J gave up 4 bases and V 6 bases, and 6 bases lay outside the gene matches.